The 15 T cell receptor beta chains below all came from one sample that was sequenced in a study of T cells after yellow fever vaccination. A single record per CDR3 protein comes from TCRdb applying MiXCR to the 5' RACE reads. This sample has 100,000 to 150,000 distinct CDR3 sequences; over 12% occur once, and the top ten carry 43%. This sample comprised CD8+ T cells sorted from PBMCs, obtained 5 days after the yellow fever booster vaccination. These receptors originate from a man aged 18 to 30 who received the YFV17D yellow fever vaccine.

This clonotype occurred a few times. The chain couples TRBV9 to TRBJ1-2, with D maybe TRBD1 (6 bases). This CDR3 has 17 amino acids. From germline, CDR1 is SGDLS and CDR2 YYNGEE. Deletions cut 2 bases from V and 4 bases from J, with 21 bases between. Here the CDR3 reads CASSVDPTQGSVYGYTF. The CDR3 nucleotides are TGTGCCAGCAGCGTGGACCCAACTCAGGGGTCGGTCTATGGCTACACCTTC. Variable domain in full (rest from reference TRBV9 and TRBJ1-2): DSGVTQTPKHLITATGQRVTLRCSPRSGDLSVYWYQQSLDQGLQFLIQYYNGEERAKGNILERFSAQQFPDLHSELNLSSLELGDSALYFCASSVDPTQGSVYGYTFGSGTRLTVV.

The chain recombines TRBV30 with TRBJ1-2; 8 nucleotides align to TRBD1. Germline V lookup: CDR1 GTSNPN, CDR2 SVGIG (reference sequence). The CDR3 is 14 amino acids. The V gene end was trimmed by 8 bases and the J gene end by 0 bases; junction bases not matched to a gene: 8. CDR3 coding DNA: TGTGCCGGAACCGGGACAGGTACTAACTATGGCTACACCTTC. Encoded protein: CAGTGTGTNYGYTF.

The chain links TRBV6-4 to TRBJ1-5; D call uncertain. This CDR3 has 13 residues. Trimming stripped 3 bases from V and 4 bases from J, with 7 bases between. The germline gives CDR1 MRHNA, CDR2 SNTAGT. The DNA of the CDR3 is TGTGCCAGCAGTGAAAACTTGAATCAGCCCCAGCATTTT. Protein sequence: CASSENLNQPQHF.

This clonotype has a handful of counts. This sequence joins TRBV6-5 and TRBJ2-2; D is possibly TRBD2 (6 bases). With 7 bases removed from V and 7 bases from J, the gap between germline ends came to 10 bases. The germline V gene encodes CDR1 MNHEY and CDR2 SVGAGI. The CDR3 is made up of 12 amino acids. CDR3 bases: TGTGCCAGCACATGGGGGGACGGGGAGCTGTTTTTT. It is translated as CASTWGDGELFF.

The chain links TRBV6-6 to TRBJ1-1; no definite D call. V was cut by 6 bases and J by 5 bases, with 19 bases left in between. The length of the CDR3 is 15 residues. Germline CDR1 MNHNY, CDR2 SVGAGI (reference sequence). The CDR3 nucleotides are TGTGCCAGCAGCTTAGCGACGATCTCGGTGACTGAAGCTTTCTTT. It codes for CASSLATISVTEAFF.

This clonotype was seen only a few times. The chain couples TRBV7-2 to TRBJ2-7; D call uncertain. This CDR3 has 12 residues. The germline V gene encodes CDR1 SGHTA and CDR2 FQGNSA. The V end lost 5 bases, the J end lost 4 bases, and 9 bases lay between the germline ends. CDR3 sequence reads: CASSPPGYEQYF. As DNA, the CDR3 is TGTGCCAGCAGCCCCCCCGGATACGAGCAGTACTTC.

CDR3: CASSSPTSGDNEQFF. The CDR3 DNA follows: TGTGCCAGCAGCTCGCCGACTAGCGGAGATAATGAGCAGTTCTTC. This chain uses TRBV7-9 with TRBJ2-1; 9 nucleotides match TRBD2. V trimming: 4 bases; J trimming: 7 bases; junction bases outside the gene matches: 8. CDR3 length: 15 residues. Germline V gives CDR1 SEHNR, CDR2 FQNEAQ (reference sequence).

The chain's CDR3 is CASSYGGDYDEQYF. The CDR3 region has the DNA TGTGCCAGCAGTTACGGGGGGGACTATGACGAGCAGTACTTC. J is TRBJ2-7 and V is TRBV6-5; 7 bases are a match to TRBD2. V dropped 2 bases and J dropped 5; count of bases not matched to a gene: 6. The CDR3 contains 14 residues. The germline V gene encodes CDR1 MNHEY and CDR2 SVGAGI.

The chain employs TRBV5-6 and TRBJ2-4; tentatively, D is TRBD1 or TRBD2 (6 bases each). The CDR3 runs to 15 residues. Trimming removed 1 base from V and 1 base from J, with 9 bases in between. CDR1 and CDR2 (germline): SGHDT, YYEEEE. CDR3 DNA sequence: TGTGCCAGCAGCTTGTGGGGGGCGGCCAAAAACATTCAGTACTTC. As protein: CASSLWGAAKNIQYF.

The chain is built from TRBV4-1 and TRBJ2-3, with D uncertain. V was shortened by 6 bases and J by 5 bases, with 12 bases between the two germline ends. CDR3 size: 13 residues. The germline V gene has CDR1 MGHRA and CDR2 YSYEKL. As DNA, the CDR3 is TGCGCCAGCAGTTGGCCCTTCGGAGATACGCAGTATTTT. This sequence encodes CASSWPFGDTQYF.

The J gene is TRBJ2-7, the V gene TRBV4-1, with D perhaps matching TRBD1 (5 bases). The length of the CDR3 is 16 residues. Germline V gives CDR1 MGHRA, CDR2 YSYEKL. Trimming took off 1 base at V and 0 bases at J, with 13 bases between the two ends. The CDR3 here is CASSQVGQGRSYEQYF. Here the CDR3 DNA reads TGCGCCAGCAGCCAAGTCGGGCAGGGCCGCTCCTACGAGCAGTACTTC.

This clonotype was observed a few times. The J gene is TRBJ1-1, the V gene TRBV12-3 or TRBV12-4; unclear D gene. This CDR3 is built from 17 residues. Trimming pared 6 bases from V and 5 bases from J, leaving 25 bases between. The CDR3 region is CASSRTRGHPSSTEAFF. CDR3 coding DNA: TGTGCCAGCAGCCGAACGAGAGGCCACCCTTCGTCTACTGAAGCTTTCTTT.

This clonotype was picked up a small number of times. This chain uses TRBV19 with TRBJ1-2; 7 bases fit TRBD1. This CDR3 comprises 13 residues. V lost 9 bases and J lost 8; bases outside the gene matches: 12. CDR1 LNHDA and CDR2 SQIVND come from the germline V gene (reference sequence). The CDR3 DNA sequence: TGTGCCAGCACAGGGACAGTTTTAGGCGGCTACACCTTC. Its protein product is CASTGTVLGGYTF.

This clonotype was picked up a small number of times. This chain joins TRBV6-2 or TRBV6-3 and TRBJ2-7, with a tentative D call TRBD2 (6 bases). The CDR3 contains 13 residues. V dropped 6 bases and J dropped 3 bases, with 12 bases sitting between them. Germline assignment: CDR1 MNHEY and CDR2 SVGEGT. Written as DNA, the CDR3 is TGTGCCAGCAGCGCCTCGGGAGTCTACGAGCAGTACTTC. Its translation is CASSASGVYEQYF.

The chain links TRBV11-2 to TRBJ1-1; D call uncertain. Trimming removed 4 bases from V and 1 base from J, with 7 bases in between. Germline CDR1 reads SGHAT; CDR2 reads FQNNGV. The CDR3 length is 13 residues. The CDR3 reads CASSSIRNTEAFF. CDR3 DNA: TGTGCCAGCAGCTCTATCAGGAACACTGAAGCTTTCTTT.